These 17 T cell receptor beta chains share one sample of origin, sequenced in a study of beta chain features in type 1 diabetes. Study-level results: People with Type 1 diabetes carried modestly yet significantly shorter TCRB CDR3s in all four CD4+ subsets.

All of the isolated RNA was reverse transcribed, so expressed TCRB transcripts were sequenced. The assay was immunoSEQ multiplex PCR, and TCRdb's table has in-frame clones only and misses some. The sample yields about 650,000 clones, 12% seen once. Their specific antigens are unknown. Sequencing was done on a sample of naive CD4+ T cells from blood. These receptor sequences come from a man aged 30 to 45 with type 1 diabetes.

A note on this clone: At one of its ends the junction is not consistent with the germline gene, which may arise from a read error. This CDR3 is CASSPQVMNTEAFF. In DNA form, the CDR3 reads TGTGCTAGCAGCCCACAGGTTATGAACACTGAAGCTTTCTTT. V gene TRBV7-7 combines with J gene TRBJ1-1; possibly TRBD1 for D (5 bases). The CDR3 extends over 14 amino acids. Per germline, CDR1 SSHAT and CDR2 FNYEAQ (reference sequence).

This clone was seen only a few times. The chain employs TRBV29-1 and TRBJ2-5; the match to TRBD2 covers 7 bases. Germline V lookup: CDR1 SQVTM, CDR2 ANQGSEA. V lost 6 bases and J lost 2; bases outside the gene matches: 9. The CDR3 contains 14 residues. The CDR3, as DNA: TGCAGCGTGCGAAGGGCTAGCGGACAAGAGACCCAGTACTTC. It is translated as CSVRRASGQETQYF.

The chain combines TRBV9 with TRBJ1-3, with TRBD1 identical over 7 bases. Trimming cost V 3 bases and J 7 bases; bases outside gene matches: 13. Germline V lookup: CDR1 SGDLS, CDR2 YYNGEE. The CDR3 length is 16 residues. The CDR3, as DNA: TGTGCCAGCAGCGCGGGACAGTTCGCCGATTGGAACACCATATATTTT. This sequence encodes CASSAGQFADWNTIYF.

This clone was found a few times. Here the CDR3 reads CASNYGGENTEAFF. CDR3 DNA sequence: TGTGCCAGCAATTATGGCGGAGAGAACACTGAAGCTTTCTTT. The rearrangement uses TRBV9 and TRBJ1-1; D gene uncertain. Germline CDR1 reads SGDLS; CDR2 reads YYNGEE. The V and J ends lost 6 bases and 1 base respectively, with 13 bases between them. CDR3 size: 14 residues.

This clone turned up a few times. The rearrangement joins TRBV25-1 to TRBJ2-5; the D call may be TRBD1 or TRBD2 (5 bases each). The CDR3 sequence is 14 residues long. Deletions cut 7 bases from V and 5 bases from J, with 17 bases between. Germline values: CDR1 MGHDK, CDR2 SYGVNS. The CDR3 sequence: CASTPGPRGETQYF. CDR3 sequence (DNA): TGTGCCAGCACCCCGGGACCGAGAGGGGAGACCCAGTACTTC. Variable domain in full (rest from reference TRBV25-1 and TRBJ2-5): EADIYQTPRYLVIGTGKKITLECSQTMGHDKMYWYQQDPGMELHLIHYSYGVNSTEKGDLSSESTVSRIRTEHFPLTLESARPSHTSQYLCASTPGPRGETQYFGPGTRLLVL.

The chain combines TRBV7-2 with TRBJ1-1; D gene unclear. The CDR3 contains 13 residues. Germline values: CDR1 SGHTA, CDR2 FQGNSA. V was pared by 1 base and J by 5 bases, with 8 bases between. CDR3 in DNA: TGTGCCAGCAGCTTAGAATTTGGGACTGAAGCTTTCTTT. Amino acid sequence: CASSLEFGTEAFF.

This clone was picked up a small number of times. One end of the junction is discordant with germline, which a read error may explain. The CDR3 nucleotides are TGTGCCAGCAGTAACTCAAGACAAGGAGGGACTGAAGCTTTCTTT. Protein: CASSNSRQGGTEAFF. This sequence joins TRBV6-6 and TRBJ1-1; D not resolved. Germline CDR1 is MNHNY and CDR2 is SVGAGI (reference sequence). The CDR3 has 15 residues.

The chain's CDR3 is CASSQGGTGGGNEKLFF. CDR3 coding DNA: TGTGCCAGCAGCCAAGGGGGGACAGGGGGCGGAAATGAAAAACTGTTTTTT. The chain uses TRBV4-2 and TRBJ1-4, with 12 bases identical to TRBD1. This CDR3 spans 17 amino acids. With V trimmed by 1 base and J by 5 bases, 5 bases remained unmatched. In germline, CDR1 is LGHNA, CDR2 YNFKEQ.

This clone was seen only a few times. The genes are TRBV4-1 and TRBJ2-5; D unresolved. V was clipped by 0 bases and J by 4 bases, with 9 bases between them. The CDR3 covers 14 residues. Germline V CDR1 and CDR2: MGHRA, YSYEKL. CDR3 amino acids: CASSQDSSGETQYF. The CDR3 bases are TGCGCCAGCAGCCAAGATTCCTCTGGAGAGACCCAGTACTTC.

This clone was counted a few times. This chain uses TRBV28 with TRBJ2-3; maybe TRBD2 (6 bases). The V gene's germline CDR1 is MDHEN and CDR2 SYDVKM. The V gene lost 5 bases and the J gene lost 4 bases, with 16 bases spanning the gap. This CDR3 is built from 15 residues. The CDR3 loop is CASSQLAIAADTQYF. CDR3 DNA sequence: TGTGCCAGCAGTCAGCTAGCGATTGCGGCAGATACGCAGTATTTT.

This clone was detected only a few times. The J gene is TRBJ2-7, the V gene TRBV4-3; D gene ambiguous. The V end lost 0 bases, the J end lost 2 bases, and 17 bases lay between the germline ends. This CDR3 is built from 17 residues. Germline V lookup: CDR1 LGHNA, CDR2 YSLEER. CDR3 bases: TGCGCCAGCAGCCAAGAGAGCCAGCTTTATTCGACCTACGAGCAGTACTTC. This gives the protein CASSQESQLYSTYEQYF.

The CDR3 DNA reads as TGTGCCAGCAGCTTGAGGGATACGCAGTATTTT. This gives the protein CASSLRDTQYF. The chain combines TRBV11-2 with TRBJ2-3; D ambiguous. V gave up 3 bases and J gave up 6 bases, with 4 bases separating them. The CDR3 runs to 11 residues. Looked up from germline, CDR1 is SGHAT and CDR2 is FQNNGV.

The rearrangement joins TRBV5-6 to TRBJ2-3; no firm D call. The germline V and J ends were trimmed by 2 bases and 6 bases, with 13 bases remaining between them. Germline V lookup: CDR1 SGHDT, CDR2 YYEEEE. The CDR3 length is 14 residues. CDR3 amino acids: CASSFLLQADTQYF. CDR3 sequence (DNA): TGTGCCAGCAGCTTCTTGCTACAAGCGGATACGCAGTATTTT.

This clone has more than one count but fewer than ten. CDR3 sequence reads: CSVVGPGTMGGGTQYF. CDR3 in DNA: TGCAGCGTTGTGGGCCCCGGGACAATGGGGGGTGGTACGCAGTATTTT. The V call is TRBV29-1, the J call TRBJ2-3; D tentatively fits TRBD1 or TRBD2 (6 bases each). Germline values: CDR1 SQVTM, CDR2 ANQGSEA. CDR3 size: 16 residues. V lost 4 bases to trimming and J lost 8 bases, with 25 bases between them.

This sequence joins TRBV5-1 and TRBJ2-5, with D perhaps TRBD1 (6 bases). V dropped 0 bases and J dropped 3 bases, with 12 bases sitting between them. Germline V gene lookup returns CDR1 SGHRS and CDR2 YFSETQ. The CDR3 runs to 15 residues. The CDR3 here is CASSLVTAGEETQYF. As DNA, the CDR3 is TGCGCCAGCAGCTTGGTTACGGCAGGGGAAGAGACCCAGTACTTC.

The CDR3 region is CATSRGWETQYF. In nucleotides, the CDR3 is TGTGCCACCAGCAGAGGATGGGAGACCCAGTACTTC. The V and J genes are TRBV15 and TRBJ2-5; D ambiguous. V lost 1 base, J lost 5 bases, and 5 bases lay in between. Germline values: CDR1 LNHNV, CDR2 YYDKDF (reference sequence). The CDR3 runs 12 residues.

On this clone: Other DNA sequences in this sample translate to the same CDR3. The gene calls are TRBV7-9 and TRBJ1-1; tentatively, D is TRBD1 (5 bases). V was cut by 2 bases and J by 5 bases, with 6 bases left in between. The V gene's germline CDR1 is SEHNR and CDR2 FQNEAQ (reference sequence). The CDR3 spans 12 residues. The CDR3 DNA is TGTGCCAGCAGCTTAAGGGGAACTGAAGCTTTCTTT. Protein product: CASSLRGTEAFF.